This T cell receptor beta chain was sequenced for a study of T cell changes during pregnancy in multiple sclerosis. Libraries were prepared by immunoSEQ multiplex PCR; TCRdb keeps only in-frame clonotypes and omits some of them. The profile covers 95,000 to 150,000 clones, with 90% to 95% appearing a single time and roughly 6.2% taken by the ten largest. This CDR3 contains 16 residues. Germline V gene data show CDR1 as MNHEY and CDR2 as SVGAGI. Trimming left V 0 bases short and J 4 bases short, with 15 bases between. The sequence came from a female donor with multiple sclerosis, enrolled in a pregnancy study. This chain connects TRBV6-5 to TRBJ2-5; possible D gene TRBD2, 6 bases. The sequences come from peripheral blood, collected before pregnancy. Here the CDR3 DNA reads TGTGCCAGCAGTTACTCGATTGTCGGGGGTGCAGAGACCCAGTACTTC. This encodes CASSYSIVGGAETQYF.